This entry features one TCR beta chain sequence. In the study's own analysis: Counts of nucleated cells, estimated from reference gene primer amplification, were obtained. Measured with immunoSEQ multiplex PCR; TCRdb has only the in-frame clones, and not every one. V and J calls and clone size come straight from that table; D and trimming were deduced from the DNA. The sample has a few hundred thousand clones, roughly 88% seen once. This entry is derived from a study of blood T cell repertoires in COVID-19. Study-level information: The samples span acute and convalescent COVID-19 from the United States, Italy and Spain. In each case, the material was cDNA or gDNA derived from T cells, B-cell-depleted T cells, or PBMCs.

Trimming cost V 5 bases and J 7 bases, with 5 bases left between them. The germline gives CDR1 KGHSH, CDR2 LQKENI. The CDR3 runs to 11 residues. The source of this sequence is a man of 80 years or more with acute or convalescent COVID-19. The sequenced sample was peripheral blood. The chain uses TRBV18 and TRBJ2-2; D is uncertain. The CDR3 nucleotides are TGTGCCAGCTCATCGGTCGGGGAGCTGTTTTTT. This encodes CASSSVGELFF.